The source of this TCR beta chain is a study of T cell responses to AZD1222 COVID-19 vaccine. Method: immunoSEQ multiplex PCR; TCRdb's copy keeps in-frame clones and lacks some. The data hold around 180,000 clones, with about 87% observed a single time. The table lists this clone with a count of one. Its antigen is unidentified. V lost 1 base and J 0 bases, leaving 12 bases between the germline ends. The CDR3 has 17 amino acids. The germline gives CDR1 LGHDT, CDR2 YNNKEL (reference sequence). Study results and limitations: Clonal diversity was possibly underestimated, and the donors were mostly white British, with more females. Across the whole spike, CD4 TCRs peaked at regions 160-218 and 743-854.

V gene TRBV3-1 (or the pseudogene TRBV3-2) combines with J gene TRBJ2-2; D may be TRBD2 (5 bases). The TCR was taken from an adult in good health. Material: peripheral blood, obtained on day 0 of AZD1222 vaccination. CDR3 amino acids: CASSQGAGPSNTGELFF. The CDR3 coding sequence is TGTGCCAGCAGCCAAGGGGCGGGCCCATCGAACACCGGGGAGCTGTTTTTT.